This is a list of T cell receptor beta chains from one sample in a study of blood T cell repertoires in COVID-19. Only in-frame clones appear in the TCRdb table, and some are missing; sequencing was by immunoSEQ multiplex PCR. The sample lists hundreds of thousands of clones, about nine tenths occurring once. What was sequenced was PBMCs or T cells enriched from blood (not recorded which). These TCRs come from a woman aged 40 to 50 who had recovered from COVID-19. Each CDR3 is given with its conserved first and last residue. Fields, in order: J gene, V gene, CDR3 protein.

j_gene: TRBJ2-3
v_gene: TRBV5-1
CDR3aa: CASSATGTSPDTQYF

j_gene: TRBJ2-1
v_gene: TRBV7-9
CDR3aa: CASSALQGYNEQFF

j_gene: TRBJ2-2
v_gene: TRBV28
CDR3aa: CAIGQGVTGELFF

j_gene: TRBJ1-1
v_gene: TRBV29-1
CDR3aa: CSVRTTMNTEAFF

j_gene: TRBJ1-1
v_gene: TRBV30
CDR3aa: CAWVLQGSEAFF

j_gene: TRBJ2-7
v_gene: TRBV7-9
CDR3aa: CASSLATSGNYEQYF

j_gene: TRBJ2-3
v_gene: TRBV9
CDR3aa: CASTLGDRETDTQYF

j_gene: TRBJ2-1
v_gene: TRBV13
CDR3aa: CASSLGKGLSYNEQFF

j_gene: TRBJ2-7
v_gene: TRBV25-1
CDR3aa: CASSAPDISYEQYF

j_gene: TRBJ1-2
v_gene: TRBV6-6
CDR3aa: CASIFNRVPTF

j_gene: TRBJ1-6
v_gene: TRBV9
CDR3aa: CASSVIGDSPLHF

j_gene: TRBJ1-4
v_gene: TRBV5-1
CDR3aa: CASSSETTTNEKLFF

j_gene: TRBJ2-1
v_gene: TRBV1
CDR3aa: CTSSQASRGRGANEQFF

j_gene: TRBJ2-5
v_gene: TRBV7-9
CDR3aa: CASSSSGHETQYF

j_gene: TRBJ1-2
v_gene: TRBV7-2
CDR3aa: CASSLGGTANYGYTF

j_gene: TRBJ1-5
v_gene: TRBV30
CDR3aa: CAWSVGEYQPQHF

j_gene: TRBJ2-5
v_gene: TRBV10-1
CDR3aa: CASSDRGETQYF

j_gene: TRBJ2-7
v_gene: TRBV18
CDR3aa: CASSPLQVGNEQYF

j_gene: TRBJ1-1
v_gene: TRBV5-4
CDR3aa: CASSFVGANTEAFF

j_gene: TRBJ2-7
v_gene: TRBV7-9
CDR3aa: CASSLGRLAGAYEQYF

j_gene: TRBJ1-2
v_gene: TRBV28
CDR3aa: CATPGPDRAIGYTF

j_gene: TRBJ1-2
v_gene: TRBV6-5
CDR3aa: CATLTGRNGYTF

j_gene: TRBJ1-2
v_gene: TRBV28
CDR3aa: CASSLYEGRSYGYTF

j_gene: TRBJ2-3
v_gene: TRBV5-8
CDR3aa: CASSLGGGGTDTQYF

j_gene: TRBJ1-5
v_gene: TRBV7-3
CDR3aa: CASSTPGTPDSNQPQHF

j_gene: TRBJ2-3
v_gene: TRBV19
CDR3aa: CASSIGRTDSDTQYF

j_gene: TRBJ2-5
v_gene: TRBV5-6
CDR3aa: CASSPRTSLETQYF

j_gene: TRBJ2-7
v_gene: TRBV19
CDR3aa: CASSMGSREGEQYF

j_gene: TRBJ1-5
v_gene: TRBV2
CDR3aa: CASNLLAAANQPQHF

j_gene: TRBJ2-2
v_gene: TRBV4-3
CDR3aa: CASSQGGSFDTGELFF

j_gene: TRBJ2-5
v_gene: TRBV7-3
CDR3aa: CASSLTWTGRETQYF

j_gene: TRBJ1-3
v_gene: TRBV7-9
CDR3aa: CASSLPRGLGNTIYF

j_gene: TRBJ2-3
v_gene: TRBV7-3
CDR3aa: CASSPGTSGRGNTQYF

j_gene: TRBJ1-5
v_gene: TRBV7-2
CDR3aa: CASSSQGHQPQHF

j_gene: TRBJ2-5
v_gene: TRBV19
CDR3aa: CASSMDRGLQETQYF

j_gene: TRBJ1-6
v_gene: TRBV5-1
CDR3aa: CASSLDRAGDSPLHF

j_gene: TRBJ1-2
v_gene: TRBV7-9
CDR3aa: CASSNYPGLLYGYTF

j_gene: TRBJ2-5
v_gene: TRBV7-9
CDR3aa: CASSRQGPGEETQYF